The 12 T cell receptor beta chains reported below all come from one sample, sequenced in a study of cytomegalovirus exposure and HLA in healthy donors. 60 Vbeta and 13 Jbeta primers were used in PCR. Assay: immunoSEQ multiplex PCR; the TCRdb copy retains only in-frame clones and omits some. The table has around 120,000 clones, about 73% seen once. The specimen was PBMCs. Receptors were obtained from a woman in her 40s in good health and CMV-seropositive.

The J gene is TRBJ1-1, the V gene TRBV19, with D perhaps matching TRBD1 (6 bases). Looked up from germline, CDR1 is LNHDA and CDR2 is SQIVND (reference sequence). This CDR3 spans 14 amino acids. V lost 3 bases and J 1 base, leaving 9 bases between the germline ends. CDR3 sequence reads: CASSMWGPNTEAFF. The CDR3, as DNA: TGTGCCAGTAGTATGTGGGGGCCGAACACTGAAGCTTTCTTT.

V is TRBV6-6 and J is TRBJ2-7, with 7 bases identical to TRBD1. The CDR3 spans 14 residues. The V gene's germline CDR1 is MNHNY and CDR2 SVGAGI (reference sequence). J lost 3 bases, V lost 6 bases, and 8 bases had no gene match. Here the CDR3 reads CASRRGTDSYEQYF. The CDR3 bases are TGTGCCAGCAGAAGGGGGACAGACAGCTACGAGCAGTACTTC.

This chain uses TRBV5-6 with TRBJ2-5; 10 bases align to TRBD1. Germline V gene sequence: CDR1 SGHDT, CDR2 YYEEEE. This CDR3 spans 12 amino acids. Unmatched junction bases numbered 6, after V lost 4 bases and J lost 12 bases. CDR3 coding DNA: TGTGCCAGCAGCCGGACAGGGGGGCTCGAGTACTTC. It translates to CASSRTGGLEYF.

V gene TRBV7-2 combines with J gene TRBJ2-1, with D perhaps TRBD2 (6 bases). Germline V CDR1 and CDR2: SGHTA, FQGNSA. Trimming shortened V by 5 bases and J by 1 base, and 12 bases separated the two germline ends. The CDR3 consists of 15 residues. The CDR3 sequence is CASSLLGGSYNEQFF. DNA of the CDR3: TGTGCCAGCAGCCTCCTCGGGGGATCCTACAATGAGCAGTTCTTC.

The chain carries TRBV6-5 and TRBJ1-2; TRBD1 is a possible D gene (5 bases). The germline CDR1 and CDR2 sequences are MNHEY and SVGAGI. Trimming left V 7 bases short and J 6 bases short, with 12 bases between. This CDR3 has 12 amino acids. The CDR3 loop reads CASTMKGNGYTF. The DNA for the CDR3 is TGTGCCAGCACTATGAAGGGGAATGGCTACACCTTC.

CDR3 sequence (DNA): TGCGCCAGCAGCCCCAGAGGCGGACTAGCGGCCCACGAGCAGTACTTC. The encoded protein is CASSPRGGLAAHEQYF. The chain employs TRBV4-1 and TRBJ2-7, with 10 bases matching TRBD2. Germline V gene sequence: CDR1 MGHRA, CDR2 YSYEKL. The trim removed 4 bases at V and 5 bases at J, leaving 11 bases unmatched. CDR3 size: 16 residues.

V and J are TRBV5-1 and TRBJ2-7; a possible D gene is TRBD1 (5 bases). The CDR3 covers 13 residues. Trimming left V 4 bases short and J 5 bases short, with 13 bases between. Germline values: CDR1 SGHRS, CDR2 YFSETQ. The CDR3 loop reads CASSGQGWDEQYF. The CDR3 bases are TGCGCCAGCAGCGGTCAGGGTTGGGACGAGCAGTACTTC.

The V gene is TRBV4-3, the J gene TRBJ2-5; 9 bases fit TRBD1. CDR1 LGHNA and CDR2 YSLEER come from the germline V gene. V shed 1 base, J shed 1 base, and the junction held 1 base outside the gene matches. This CDR3 is built from 15 residues. The CDR3 reads CASSQGDRAQETQYF. The DNA of the CDR3 is TGCGCCAGCAGCCAAGGGGACAGGGCCCAAGAGACCCAGTACTTC.

This clone was recorded a few times. This chain joins TRBV5-1 and TRBJ2-5; D might be TRBD2 (6 bases). This CDR3 has 14 residues. The V and J ends lost 2 bases and 2 bases respectively, with 10 bases between them. The germline gives CDR1 SGHRS, CDR2 YFSETQ. DNA of the CDR3: TGCGCCAGCAGCTTAATAGCGGTTCAAGAGACCCAGTACTTC. Translated, it gives CASSLIAVQETQYF.

The rearrangement links TRBV7-2 to TRBJ1-2; tentatively, D is TRBD1 (5 bases). Per germline, CDR1 SGHTA and CDR2 FQGNSA. This CDR3 is built from 16 residues. Between the trimmed V and J ends, which lost 1 base and 7 bases, there was a span of 19 bases. The CDR3 nucleotides read TGTGCCAGCAGCTTAGATGGTTTGGGGGGTACGGTTGGCTACACCTTC. Its translation: CASSLDGLGGTVGYTF.

The J gene is TRBJ2-5, the V gene TRBV19, with 10 bases that match TRBD1. The germline CDR1 and CDR2 sequences are LNHDA and SQIVND (reference sequence). The CDR3 runs 14 residues. Germline trimming cut 5 bases from V and 3 bases from J; bases unmatched to any gene: 3. CDR3 loop: CASSDRGRKETQYF. CDR3 nucleotide sequence: TGTGCCAGTAGTGACAGGGGGCGGAAAGAGACCCAGTACTTC.

The J gene is TRBJ1-4, the V gene TRBV5-4; maybe TRBD1 (5 bases). The CDR3 length is 14 residues. CDR1 and CDR2 from the germline V gene are SGHNT and YYREEE (reference sequence). V lost 2 bases and J lost 7, with 12 bases in between. The CDR3 DNA follows: TGTGCCAGCAGCTTATTAGGGGAGGCTGAAAAACTGTTTTTT. The encoded protein is CASSLLGEAEKLFF. Together with reference TRBV5-4 and TRBJ1-4, the CDR3 gives the full variable domain: ETGVTQSPTHLIKTRGQQVTLRCSSQSGHNTVSWYQQALGQGPQFIFQYYREEENGRGNFPPRFSGLQFPNYSSELNVNALELDDSALYLCASSLLGEAEKLFFGSGTQLSVL.